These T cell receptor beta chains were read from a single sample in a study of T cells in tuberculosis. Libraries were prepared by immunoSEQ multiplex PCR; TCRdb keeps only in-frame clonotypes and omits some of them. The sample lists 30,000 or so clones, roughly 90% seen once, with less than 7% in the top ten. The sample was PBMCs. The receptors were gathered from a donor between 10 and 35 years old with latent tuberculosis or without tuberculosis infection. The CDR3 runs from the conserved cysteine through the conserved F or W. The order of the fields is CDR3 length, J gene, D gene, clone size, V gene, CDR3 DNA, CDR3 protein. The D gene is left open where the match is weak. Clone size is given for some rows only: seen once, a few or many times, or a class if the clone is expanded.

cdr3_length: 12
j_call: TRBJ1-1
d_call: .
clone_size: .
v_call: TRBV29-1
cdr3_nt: TGCAGCTCTAGCTGGGGGAACACTGAAGCTTTCTTT
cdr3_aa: CSSSWGNTEAFF

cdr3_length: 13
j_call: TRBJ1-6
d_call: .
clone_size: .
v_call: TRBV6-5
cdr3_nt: TGTGCCAGCGCAACAGGGCCAAACTCACCCCTCCACTTT
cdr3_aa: CASATGPNSPLHF

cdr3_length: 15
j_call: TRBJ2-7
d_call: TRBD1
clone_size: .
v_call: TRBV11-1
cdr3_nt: TGTGCCAGCAGTTCTGGACAGGGGGCTGTCTACGAGCAGTACTTC
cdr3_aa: CASSSGQGAVYEQYF

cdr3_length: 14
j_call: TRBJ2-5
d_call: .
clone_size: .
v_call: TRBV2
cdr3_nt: TGTGCCAAAGCCCCGGATGGGTCGGGAGAGACCCAGTACTTC
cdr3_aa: CAKAPDGSGETQYF

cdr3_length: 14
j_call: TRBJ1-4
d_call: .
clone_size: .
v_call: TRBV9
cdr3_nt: TGTGCCAGCAGCGCGGGGGGGTCAGCCGAAAAACTGTTTTTT
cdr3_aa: CASSAGGSAEKLFF

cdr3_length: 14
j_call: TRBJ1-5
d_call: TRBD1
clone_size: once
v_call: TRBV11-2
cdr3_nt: TGTGCCAGCAGCTCACAGGGGGCATATCAGCCCCAGCATTTT
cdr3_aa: CASSSQGAYQPQHF

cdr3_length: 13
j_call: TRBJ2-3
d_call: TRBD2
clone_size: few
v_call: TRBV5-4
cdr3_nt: TGTGCCGGAGGACTAGCGGACACAGATACGCAGTATTTT
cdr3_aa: CAGGLADTDTQYF

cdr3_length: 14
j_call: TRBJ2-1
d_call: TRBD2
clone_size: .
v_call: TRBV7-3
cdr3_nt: TGTGCCAGCAGCACATCGGGACTACTCAATGAGCAGTTCTTC
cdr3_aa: CASSTSGLLNEQFF

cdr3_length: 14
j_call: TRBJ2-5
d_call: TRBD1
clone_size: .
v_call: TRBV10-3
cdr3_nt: TGTGCCATCAGTGACTACGGACAGGGTGGGACCCAGTACTTC
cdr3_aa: CAISDYGQGGTQYF

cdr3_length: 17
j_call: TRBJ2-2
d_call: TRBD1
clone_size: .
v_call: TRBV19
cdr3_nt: TGTGCCAGTAGTATAGTTTCAGGGGGCCATAACACCGGGGAGCTGTTTTTT
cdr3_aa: CASSIVSGGHNTGELFF

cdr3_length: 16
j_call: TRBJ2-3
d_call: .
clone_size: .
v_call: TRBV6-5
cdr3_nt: TGTGCCAGCAGTTACTCGACTTGGCCCAGCACAGATACGCAGTATTTT
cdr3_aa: CASSYSTWPSTDTQYF

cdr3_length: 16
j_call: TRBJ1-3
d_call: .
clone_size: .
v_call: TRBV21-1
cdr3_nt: TGTGCCAGCAGCAGTAGACCCCCTAGCTCTGGAAACACCATATATTTT
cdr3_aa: CASSSRPPSSGNTIYF

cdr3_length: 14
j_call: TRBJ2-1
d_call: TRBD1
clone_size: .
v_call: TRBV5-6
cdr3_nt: TGTGCCAGCAGGAGGACAGGGGGCCAGGATGAGCAGTTCTTC
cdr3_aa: CASRRTGGQDEQFF

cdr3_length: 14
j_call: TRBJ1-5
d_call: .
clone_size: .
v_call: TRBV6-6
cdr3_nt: TGTGCCAGCAGTAACCGGGACTACAATCAGCCCCAGCATTTT
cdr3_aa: CASSNRDYNQPQHF

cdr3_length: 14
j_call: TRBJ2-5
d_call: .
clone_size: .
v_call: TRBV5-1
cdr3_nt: TGCGCCAGCAGCTTGGGGACAGCCAAAGAGACCCAGTACTTC
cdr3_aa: CASSLGTAKETQYF

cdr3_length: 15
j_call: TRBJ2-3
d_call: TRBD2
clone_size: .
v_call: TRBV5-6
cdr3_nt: TGTGCCAGCAGCATCGGGGGGGCCCAGGGAGATACGCAGTATTTT
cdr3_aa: CASSIGGAQGDTQYF

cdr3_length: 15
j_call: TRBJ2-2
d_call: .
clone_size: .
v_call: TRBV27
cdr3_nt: TGTGCCAGCAGATACGACCAGGGCCGCGGCGGGGAGCTGTTTTTT
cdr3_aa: CASRYDQGRGGELFF

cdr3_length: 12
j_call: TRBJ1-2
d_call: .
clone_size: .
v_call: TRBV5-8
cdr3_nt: TGTGCCAGCAGCTACGGACTGTTAGGCTACACCTTC
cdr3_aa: CASSYGLLGYTF

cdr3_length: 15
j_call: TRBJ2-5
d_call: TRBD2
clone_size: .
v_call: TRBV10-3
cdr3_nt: TGTGCCGCGAGAGCTAGCGGGGGGGCTAGTGAGACCCAGTACTTC
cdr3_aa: CAARASGGASETQYF

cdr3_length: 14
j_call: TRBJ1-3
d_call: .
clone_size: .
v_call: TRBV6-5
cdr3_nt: TGTGCCAGCAGCTTATCGAGCTCTGGAAACACCATATATTTT
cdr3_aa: CASSLSSSGNTIYF

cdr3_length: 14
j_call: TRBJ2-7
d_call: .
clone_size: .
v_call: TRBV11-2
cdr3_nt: TGTGCCAGCAGCTCTCCTCCCTTATCCTACGAGCAGTACTTC
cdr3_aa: CASSSPPLSYEQYF

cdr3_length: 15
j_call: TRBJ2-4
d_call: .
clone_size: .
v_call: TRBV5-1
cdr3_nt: TGCGCCAGCAGCTTAGGGGGCGCGGGACAAAACATTCAGTACTTC
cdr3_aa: CASSLGGAGQNIQYF

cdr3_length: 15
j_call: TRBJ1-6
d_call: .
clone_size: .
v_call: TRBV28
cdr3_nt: TGTGCCAGCAGTTCAAGGGGGTATTGGAATTCACCCCTCCACTTT
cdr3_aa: CASSSRGYWNSPLHF

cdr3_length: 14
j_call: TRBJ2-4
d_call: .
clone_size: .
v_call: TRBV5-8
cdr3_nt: TGTGCCAGCAGCAGGAGCCCAACAGGGAACATTCAGTACTTC
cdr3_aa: CASSRSPTGNIQYF

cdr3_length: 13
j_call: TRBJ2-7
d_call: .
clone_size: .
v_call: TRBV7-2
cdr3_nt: TGTGCCAGCAGGGGGCCCCTTAGCCACGAGCAGTACTTC
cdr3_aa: CASRGPLSHEQYF

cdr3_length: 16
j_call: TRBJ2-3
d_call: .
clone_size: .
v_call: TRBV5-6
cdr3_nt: TGTGCCAGCAGCTTGGGCCCAGCGGCTAGCACAGATACGCAGTATTTT
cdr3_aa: CASSLGPAASTDTQYF

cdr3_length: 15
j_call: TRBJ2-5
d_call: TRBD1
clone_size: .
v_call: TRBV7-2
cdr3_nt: TGTGCCAGCAGCTTAGGGGCAGGGGGCAAAGAGACCCAGTACTTC
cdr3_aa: CASSLGAGGKETQYF